The TCR beta chain described here comes from a study of cytotoxic CD8 clonotypes in ibrutinib-treated CLL (dated by TCRdb to about 2021). Regarding the complete study: In this cohort, around 15 patients were treatment-naive and about a dozen were relapsed/refractory, while approximately 18 had unmutated IGHV. Partial responses were observed in around 25 patients and complete responses in 2; after a median follow-up of 68 months, remission was maintained in approximately 14 patients and progression was observed in roughly twelve. Response samples were obtained after a median of roughly eleven months of treatment, with a range of about 6 to 36 months. On average, each sample yielded 270,000 or so productive templates and tens of thousands of productive rearrangements. Longitudinal samples were available for 26 of the 86 trial participants. Cryopreserved peripheral blood mononuclear cells were collected at three points: before therapy, at response, and at either sustained remission or disease progression. Every remission and progressive disease sample was obtained while ibrutinib was still being received by the patients.

On a MiSeq, deep resolution sequencing aimed for a depth between 1 in 1 million and 1 in 200,000 T cells, with each clonotype covered about 9.9x on average. The immunoSEQ hsTCRB Kit was used to generate TCR beta libraries. As for how the authors treated the data: Data were analyzed with ImmunoSEQ Data Assistant and ImmunoSEQ Analyzer, with V, D and J genes assigned per IMGT definitions. Clonality, with values ranging from 0 to 1, was calculated as one minus the normalized Shannon entropy of productive rearrangement frequencies. Only overrepresented clonotypes making up at least 0.05% of each patient's repertoire were included in the public clonotype analysis. About a dozen age-matched healthy donor repertoires from immuneACCESS served as clonality controls. TCRdb carries this immuneACCESS record with in-frame sequences only. Its versions omit some clonotypes, under half of them owing to an unresolved V gene in the studies checked, with the rest unexplained. V and J calls and clone size are as listed in that table; D and trimming were resolved from the DNA. The sample contains around 160,000 clones, more than 75% of them found a single time. Together, the top ten hold roughly 1.9% of the sample.

Overall results and qualifications from the work: Public clonotypes were found to be uncommon and were observed to contract or remain stable during treatment; the increase in clonality was shown to reflect expansion of private clonotypes at ibrutinib response. At baseline, clonality was higher than in age-matched healthy donors and showed a strong correlation with circulating CD8+ T-cell counts. Lymph node repertoires were not examined, and the timing of sampling was not matched between patients in sustained remission and those whose disease progressed. Clonality increased at ibrutinib response, stayed stable in sustained remission, and fell back toward baseline at progression.

Looking up the germline V gene yields CDR1 ENHRY and CDR2 SYGVKD. The germline ends are 16 bases apart after V is trimmed by 0 bases and J by 7 bases. Measured from the cysteine to the phenylalanine, the CDR3 is 16 residues long. Only the CDR3 DNA stays, 48 bases, in frame from base 1. For this clone: Its specific antigen is unknown. The record has no base qualities; no much larger clone is one base away.

According to the study, the label for this sample's time point signals: about 11 months on ibrutinib. For TCR beta library preparation, approximately 2 micrograms of genomic DNA was extracted from cryopreserved PBMCs. Longitudinal blood samples from CLL patients receiving ibrutinib monotherapy were subjected to high-throughput TCR beta sequencing. Patients were enrolled in a phase 2 open-label single-center ibrutinib monotherapy trial. The sample here was PBMCs, taken after 12 months of ibrutinib treatment. This clonotype was sampled from a human donor with chronic lymphocytic leukemia. Rearrangement joined TRBV10-3 to TRBJ1-5; 6 matching bases give a weak D call of TRBD1. CDR3 reads: CAISESKGRGNQPQHF. The bases are TGTGCCATCAGTGAGTCGAAAGGGAGGGGGAACCAGCCCCAGCATTTT.